These 26 T cell receptor beta chains share one sample of origin, sequenced in a study of cytomegalovirus exposure and HLA in healthy donors. Vbeta (60) and Jbeta (13) primers were used in the PCR. Repertoires were generated with immunoSEQ multiplex PCR, while TCRdb's copy carries only in-frame clones and drops some. The data hold more than 95,000 clones, with 79% observed a single time. The sequenced sample consisted of PBMCs. These receptors all come from a man aged 45-60 years in good health and CMV-seropositive.

The V call is TRBV19, the J call TRBJ2-3, with 10 bases fitting TRBD2. In germline, CDR1 is LNHDA, CDR2 SQIVND (reference sequence). There are 16 residues in the CDR3. Trimming removed 7 bases from V and 1 base from J; junction bases left unmatched: 8. The CDR3 DNA follows: TGTGCCAGTACCGAGGATGGACTAGCGGGCACAGATACGCAGTATTTT. Translated, it gives CASTEDGLAGTDTQYF.

The CDR3 DNA reads as TGTGCCAGCAGCCATAGGACAGGGGTGACCCAGTACTTC. This codes for CASSHRTGVTQYF. V gene TRBV14 combines with J gene TRBJ2-5, with TRBD1 matching over 9 bases. Germline trimming cut 3 bases from V and 7 bases from J; bases unmatched to any gene: 3. The CDR3 totals 13 residues. Germline CDR1 reads SGHDN; CDR2 reads FVKESK. The variable domain in full, with the rest retrieved from reference TRBV14 and TRBJ2-5, is EAGVTQFPSHSVIEKGQTVTLRCDPISGHDNLYWYRRVMGKEIKFLLHFVKESKQDESGMPNNRFLAERTGGTYSTLKVQPAELEDSGVYFCASSHRTGVTQYFGPGTRLLVL.

The V and J genes are TRBV4-1 and TRBJ1-1, with D unresolved. The germline V gene encodes CDR1 MGHRA and CDR2 YSYEKL. V lost 3 bases, J lost 6 bases, and 23 bases lay in between. CDR3 length: 17 residues. DNA for the CDR3: TGCGCCAGCAGCCACAAGTTGTCGGGTCCAAAAGGCGCTGAAGCTTTCTTT. As protein: CASSHKLSGPKGAEAFF.

V and J are TRBV19 and TRBJ2-5, with 7 bases matching TRBD1. J lost 3 bases, V lost 0 bases, and 1 base had no gene match. Looked up from germline, CDR1 is LNHDA and CDR2 is SQIVND (reference sequence). The CDR3 is 14 amino acids. CDR3 residues: CASSIDGTEETQYF. CDR3 coding DNA: TGTGCCAGTAGTATAGATGGGACAGAAGAGACCCAGTACTTC. The variable domain in full, completed from reference TRBV19 and TRBJ2-5, reads DGGITQSPKYLFRKEGQNVTLSCEQNLNHDAMYWYRQDPGQGLRLIYYSQIVNDFQKGDIAEGYSVSREKKESFPLTVTSAQKNPTAFYLCASSIDGTEETQYFGPGTRLLVL.

The V and J genes are TRBV10-2 and TRBJ2-3, with 11 bases lining up with TRBD1. Looked up from germline, CDR1 is WSHSY and CDR2 is SAAADI. The CDR3 is 16 amino acids. J gave up 4 bases and V 8 bases, and 11 bases lay outside the gene matches. The CDR3: CASLRGTGGDADTQYF. In DNA, the CDR3 is TGCGCCAGCCTTAGGGGGACAGGGGGGGACGCAGATACGCAGTATTTT.

This clone has only a few counts. This rearrangement joins TRBV11-2 to TRBJ1-5; D is ambiguous. Germline V gives CDR1 SGHAT, CDR2 FQNNGV. V lost 5 bases to trimming and J lost 7 bases, with 12 bases between them. The CDR3 runs 13 residues. This CDR3 is CASSEGGYQPQHF. CDR3 in DNA: TGTGCCAGCAGCGAAGGAGGGTACCAGCCCCAGCATTTT.

There are a few counts of this clone. The V gene is TRBV11-2, the J gene TRBJ2-1; TRBD2 might be the D (6 bases). V was pared by 5 bases and J by 3 bases, with 14 bases between. Germline V CDR1 and CDR2: SGHAT, FQNNGV. CDR3 size: 15 residues. The CDR3 is CASSPEGTFYNEQFF. Here the CDR3 DNA reads TGTGCCAGCAGCCCAGAGGGGACTTTCTACAATGAGCAGTTCTTC.

J is TRBJ1-2 and V is TRBV7-8, with a weak D call TRBD1 (5 bases). V gave up 2 bases and J gave up 6 bases, with 13 bases separating them. The CDR3 covers 14 residues. Germline values: CDR1 SGHVS, CDR2 FQNEAQ. CDR3 DNA: TGTGCCAGCAGCTTATCTGGTTCGGGGGATGGCTACACCTTC. Translated, it gives CASSLSGSGDGYTF. The full variable domain, in which reference TRBV7-8 and TRBJ1-2 provide the parts outside the CDR3, is GAGVSQSPRYKVAKRGQDVALRCDPISGHVSLFWYQQALGQGPEFLTYFQNEAQLDKSGLPSDRFFAERPEGSVSTLKIQRTQQEDSAVYLCASSLSGSGDGYTFGSGTRLTVV.

DNA of the CDR3: TGTGCCAGCAGTGCCCCAGGGGAAAACTATGGCTACACCTTC. Protein product: CASSAPGENYGYTF. The gene calls are TRBV6-6 and TRBJ1-2; tentative D call: TRBD1 (6 bases). Deletions cut 5 bases from V and 2 bases from J, with 12 bases between. The length of the CDR3 is 14 residues. Per germline, CDR1 MNHNY and CDR2 SVGAGI (reference sequence).

The gene calls are TRBV5-1 and TRBJ2-5; 9 nucleotides match TRBD1. The CDR3 sequence is 15 residues long. V shed 7 bases and J 4 bases; nucleotides not matched to a gene: 11. CDR1 is SGHRS, CDR2 YFSETQ, per germline. The DNA of the CDR3 is TGCGCCAGCTTCACAGGGGGCAAGTTTGGAGAGACCCAGTACTTC. Its protein product is CASFTGGKFGETQYF.

Remarks on this clone: Given the absence of the conserved phenylalanine or tryptophan at the CDR3 end, a read error is likely. No DNA is shown, since the ends of the CDR3 on it are uncertain; the CDR3 is the one TCRdb lists. The rearrangement links TRBV21-1 to TRBJ2-7; TRBD2 reflects the table's D call only, with no check against the DNA. TRBV21-1 is reported as a pseudogene. With termini counted, the CDR3 has 8 amino acids. The CDR3 here is CASILPRI.

This clone was recorded once. This sequence joins TRBV11-2 and TRBJ1-4; 9 bases fit TRBD1. The germline V gene encodes CDR1 SGHAT and CDR2 FQNNGV. With 4 bases clipped from V and 8 bases from J, the junction kept 8 bases outside the gene matches. The CDR3 sequence is 15 residues long. DNA of the CDR3: TGTGCCAGCAGCTCAACAGGGGGCTATAGGGAAAAACTGTTTTTT. Translating gives CASSSTGGYREKLFF. Supplemented by reference TRBV11-2 and TRBJ1-4, the full variable domain reads EAGVAQSPRYKIIEKRQSVAFWCNPISGHATLYWYQQILGQGPKLLIQFQNNGVVDDSQLPKDRFSAERLKGVDSTLKIQPAKLEDSAVYLCASSSTGGYREKLFFGSGTQLSVL.

The rearrangement links TRBV7-6 to TRBJ2-7; possibly TRBD2 for D (6 bases). Trimming left V 5 bases short and J 4 bases short, with 15 bases between. Germline V CDR1 and CDR2: SGHVS, FNYEAQ. The CDR3 covers 14 residues. CDR3 protein: CASSREPLGYEQYF. The CDR3 bases are TGTGCCAGCAGCCGGGAGCCCCTGGGGTACGAGCAGTACTTC. Combining the CDR3 with reference TRBV7-6 and TRBJ2-7 gives the whole variable domain GAGVSQSPRYKVTKRGQDVALRCDPISGHVSLYWYRQALGQGPEFLTYFNYEAQQDKSGLPNDRFSAERPEGSISTLTIQRTEQRDSAMYRCASSREPLGYEQYFGPGTRLTVT.

This chain connects TRBV19 to TRBJ2-3, with D tentatively TRBD2 (6 bases). Between the trimmed V and J ends, which lost 11 bases and 2 bases, there was a span of 17 bases. This CDR3 comprises 14 residues. Germline lookup yields CDR1 LNHDA and CDR2 SQIVND (reference sequence). DNA of the CDR3: TGTGCCTGTCAACTCGGGGGACTCACAGATACGCAGTATTTT. This sequence encodes CACQLGGLTDTQYF.

This clone was counted between two and nine times. As DNA, the CDR3 is TGTGCCAGCAGCCCGGGAGTCCAAGAGACCCAGTACTTC. This sequence encodes CASSPGVQETQYF. The genes are TRBV7-3 and TRBJ2-5, with D possibly TRBD2 on 6 matching bases. Per the germline V gene, CDR1 is SGHTA and CDR2 is FQGTGA. Trimming removed 5 bases at V and 1 base at J, with 8 bases between. This CDR3 region has 13 residues.

The rearrangement uses TRBV6-5 and TRBJ2-2; 7 nucleotides align to TRBD2. Losses at the gene ends were 6 bases for V and 0 bases for J; bases not matched to a gene: 4. CDR1 is MNHEY and CDR2 is SVGAGI in the germline V gene. This CDR3 region has 15 residues. CDR3 loop: CASRRGLSNTGELFF. The CDR3 bases are TGTGCCAGCAGGAGGGGACTATCGAACACCGGGGAGCTGTTTTTT.

The V call is TRBV27, the J call TRBJ2-5; D is unclear. The CDR3 is 13 amino acids. The germline V gene encodes CDR1 MNHEY and CDR2 SMNVEV (reference sequence). The V gene lost 6 bases and the J gene lost 2 bases, with 10 bases spanning the gap. CDR3 in amino acids: CASSPLSQETQYF. In DNA, the CDR3 is TGTGCCAGCAGCCCACTTTCTCAAGAGACCCAGTACTTC.

V usage is TRBV19 and J usage is TRBJ2-3; 11 bases are shared with TRBD2. There are 23 residues in the CDR3. The J segment lost 2 bases and the V segment lost 0 bases, leaving 22 bases of the junction unmatched. CDR1 is LNHDA and CDR2 is SQIVND in the germline V gene (reference sequence). The CDR3 loop is CASSIDLIWMGSTSGRFTDTQYF. CDR3 nucleotides: TGTGCCAGTAGTATAGATCTAATTTGGATGGGGAGTACTAGCGGGAGATTCACAGATACGCAGTATTTT. Variable domain in full (rest from reference TRBV19 and TRBJ2-3): DGGITQSPKYLFRKEGQNVTLSCEQNLNHDAMYWYRQDPGQGLRLIYYSQIVNDFQKGDIAEGYSVSREKKESFPLTVTSAQKNPTAFYLCASSIDLIWMGSTSGRFTDTQYFGPGTRLTVL.

The J gene is TRBJ1-5, the V gene TRBV28, with 9 bases fitting TRBD1. CDR1 is MDHEN, CDR2 SYDVKM, per germline. Unmatched junction bases numbered 10, after V lost 6 bases and J lost 7 bases. This CDR3 is built from 15 residues. CDR3: CASSPEGQGRQPQHF. CDR3 DNA sequence: TGTGCCAGCAGCCCCGAGGGACAGGGTCGGCAGCCCCAGCATTTT.

Comment on this clone: Other DNA sequences in this specimen translate into the identical CDR3. The CDR3 DNA reads TGCGCCAGCAGCTCACTGGGGCGGGATGTTGAGCAGTTCTTC. Its protein product is CASSSLGRDVEQFF. V and J are TRBV5-1 and TRBJ2-1; a weak D match, TRBD2 (6 bases). The CDR3 has 14 residues. V gave up 3 bases and J gave up 9 bases, with 16 bases separating them. In germline, CDR1 is SGHRS, CDR2 YFSETQ.

The chain joins TRBV9 to TRBJ2-3, with no clear D. The CDR3 totals 15 residues. Trimming took off 0 bases at V and 2 bases at J, with 10 bases between the two ends. Germline-derived CDR1 and CDR2 are SGDLS and YYNGEE. The CDR3 nucleotides are TGTGCCAGCAGCGTAGGGGTGGGCCCCACAGATACGCAGTATTTT. This translates into CASSVGVGPTDTQYF.

The CDR3: CAISAVSGAGENTGELFF. In nucleotides, the CDR3 is TGTGCCATCAGTGCGGTCAGTGGGGCGGGAGAGAACACCGGGGAGCTGTTTTTT. The chain couples TRBV10-3 to TRBJ2-2; 7 nucleotides align to TRBD2. With V trimmed by 4 bases and J by 1 base, 12 bases remained unmatched. From germline, CDR1 is ENHRY and CDR2 SYGVKD. The CDR3 contains 18 residues.

This clone has just one count. The V gene is TRBV9, the J gene TRBJ2-7; 7 bases map to TRBD2. This CDR3 has 16 amino acids. Trimming removed 2 bases from V and 0 bases from J; junction bases left unmatched: 8. Germline CDR1 SGDLS, CDR2 YYNGEE. CDR3 sequence (DNA): TGTGCCAGCAGCGTGGGAGGGGCAGCCTCCTCCTACGAGCAGTACTTC. It codes for CASSVGGAASSYEQYF.

The chain carries TRBV27 and TRBJ1-4; D remains unclear. Trimming removed 6 bases from V and 5 bases from J, with 16 bases in between. The V gene's germline CDR1 is MNHEY and CDR2 SMNVEV (reference sequence). The CDR3 has 15 amino acids. The CDR3 protein is CASSSYLGGNEKLFF. CDR3 sequence (DNA): TGTGCCAGCAGCTCATATCTCGGCGGGAATGAAAAACTGTTTTTT.

This clone was seen more than once but under ten times. CDR3 amino acids: CASSPQDDYQPQHF. The CDR3 region has the DNA TGTGCCAGCTCACCACAGGATGACTATCAGCCCCAGCATTTT. The chain is built from TRBV18 and TRBJ1-5; D call uncertain. The CDR3 consists of 14 residues. CDR1 is KGHSH, CDR2 LQKENI, per germline. Trimming shortened V by 1 base and J by 5 bases, and 9 bases separated the two germline ends.

This sequence joins TRBV28 and TRBJ2-5; weak D call: TRBD1 (6 bases). Germline loops: CDR1 MDHEN, CDR2 SYDVKM. CDR3 length: 14 residues. V was shortened by 5 bases and J by 5 bases, with 15 bases between the two germline ends. The CDR3 coding sequence is TGTGCCAGCAGTGGGGGCCAGGGCGTCGAGACCCAGTACTTC. Encoded protein: CASSGGQGVETQYF.